What follows are 32 T cell receptor beta chains derived from one specimen sequenced in a study of human T cells and chemical hapten exposure. The time point denotes: patch test 1, 2 weeks after DPC sensitization. This sample's treatment: therapeutic diphenylcyclopropenone sensitization with weekly scalp DPC. Via MiXCR, TCRdb re-called the RACE reads, giving one row per CDR3 protein. The table records tens of thousands of distinct CDR3 sequences, approximately 35% of them present only once. The starting material was whole blood, obtained in connection with sensitization to the hapten diphenylcyclopropenone (DPC). Every receptor here comes from a man in his forties with alopecia areata. Some clones in this sample may be carry-over from other donors' samples.

This clonotype has more than one count but fewer than ten. The genes are TRBV28 and TRBJ2-1; tentatively, D is TRBD2 (6 bases). The CDR3 sequence is 14 residues long. CDR1 is MDHEN, CDR2 SYDVKM, per germline. V shed 5 bases and J shed 8 bases, with 16 bases lying between them. CDR3 protein: CASSPPHPGDEQFF. For the CDR3, the DNA is TGTGCCAGCAGTCCCCCCCACCCGGGGGATGAGCAGTTCTTC.

The V and J genes are TRBV19 and TRBJ2-1; 7 nucleotides match TRBD2. V gave up 7 bases and J gave up 3 bases; unmatched junction bases: 12. CDR3 length equals 16 residues. Germline V gives CDR1 LNHDA, CDR2 SQIVND (reference sequence). The CDR3 here is CASTNEASGSYNEQFF. For the CDR3, the DNA is TGTGCCAGTACTAACGAGGCTAGCGGTAGCTACAATGAGCAGTTCTTC.

The chain carries TRBV10-3 and TRBJ1-1; the D gene is possibly TRBD1 (6 bases). The germline V gene has CDR1 ENHRY and CDR2 SYGVKD. The CDR3 is made up of 13 amino acids. V lost 7 bases, J lost 2 bases, and 11 bases lay in between. CDR3 DNA: TGTGCCATCACCGGGACACCCAACACTGAAGCTTTCTTT. Protein sequence: CAITGTPNTEAFF.

The chain combines TRBV29-1 with TRBJ2-4; D may be TRBD2 (5 bases). Trimming shortened V by 4 bases and J by 0 bases, and 13 bases separated the two germline ends. Germline lookup yields CDR1 SQVTM and CDR2 ANQGSEA. The CDR3 is made up of 15 amino acids. CDR3 residues: CSVVVPRGAKNIQYF. DNA of the CDR3: TGCAGCGTTGTCGTCCCCCGGGGAGCCAAAAACATTCAGTACTTC.

V is TRBV6-1 and J is TRBJ1-5; 7 nucleotides match TRBD1. Germline V lookup: CDR1 MNHNS, CDR2 SASEGT. This CDR3 is built from 15 residues. Trimming took 6 bases from V and 0 from J; bases not matched to a gene: 5. The CDR3 DNA reads TGTGCCAGCAGGGCGACAGGGAGTAGCAATCAGCCCCAGCATTTT. This sequence encodes CASRATGSSNQPQHF.

With regard to this clonotype: One end of the junction is discordant with germline, which a read error may explain. V gene TRBV25-1 combines with J gene TRBJ1-3; D ambiguous. This CDR3 has 15 residues. Per germline, CDR1 MGHDK and CDR2 SYGVNS. CDR3 in DNA: TGTGCCAGCAGTTCCTGGGGTAACTCTGGAAACACCGTATATTTT. It yields the protein CASSSWGNSGNTVYF.

This clonotype was counted a few times. CDR3 sequence: CASSLPGTGHTDTQYF. In DNA, the CDR3 is TGTGCCAGCAGCTTGCCGGGGACAGGACACACAGATACGCAGTATTTT. J is TRBJ2-3 and V is TRBV5-4; 8 bases match TRBD1. Germline assignment: CDR1 SGHNT and CDR2 YYREEE (reference sequence). V trimming: 1 base; J trimming: 2 bases; junction bases outside the gene matches: 6. CDR3 length equals 16 residues.

This clonotype was observed a few times. CDR3 region: CASSAELLGGQPGANVLTF. CDR3 coding DNA: TGTGCCAGCAGCGCCGAACTCTTGGGGGGGCAACCTGGGGCCAACGTCCTGACTTTC. The J gene is TRBJ2-6, the V gene TRBV9, with D tentatively TRBD2 (7 bases). Trimming shortened V by 3 bases and J by 2 bases, and 21 bases separated the two germline ends. Germline CDR1 is SGDLS and CDR2 is YYNGEE. The length of the CDR3 is 19 residues.

This clonotype qualifies as medium-sized. The rearrangement joins TRBV20-1 to TRBJ1-2; D remains ambiguous. The CDR3 runs to 11 residues. Trimming removed 2 bases from V and 1 base from J, with 2 bases in between. CDR1 DFQATT and CDR2 SNEGSKA come from the germline V gene (reference sequence). The CDR3 loop is CSARSNYGYTF. Here the CDR3 DNA reads TGCAGTGCTAGAAGTAACTATGGCTACACCTTC.

The CDR3 reads CASSPQGLPPGETQYF. As DNA, the CDR3 is TGTGCCAGCAGTCCACAGGGACTACCGCCCGGAGAGACCCAGTACTTC. The V gene is TRBV6-5, the J gene TRBJ2-5, with D tentatively TRBD2 (7 bases). CDR3 size: 16 residues. Germline V gives CDR1 MNHEY, CDR2 SVGAGI. Trimming stripped 5 bases from V and 4 bases from J, with 20 bases between.

This clonotype was counted only a few times. The J gene is TRBJ2-1, the V gene TRBV18, with D tentatively TRBD1 (5 bases). Trimming cost V 0 bases and J 7 bases, with 10 bases left between them. The CDR3 is 14 amino acids. Germline V lookup: CDR1 KGHSH, CDR2 LQKENI. CDR3 in amino acids: CASSPPSAGNEQFF. The CDR3 DNA reads as TGTGCCAGCTCACCACCCTCAGCAGGGAATGAGCAGTTCTTC.

In its sample, this clonotype was seen once. The chain recombines TRBV7-9 with TRBJ1-5; D may be TRBD1 (6 bases). V was trimmed by 4 bases and J by 3 bases, leaving 13 bases between them. Germline V lookup: CDR1 SEHNR, CDR2 FQNEAQ (reference sequence). The CDR3 extends over 15 amino acids. DNA for the CDR3: TGTGCCAGCAGCTCAGGGGTTGATCCCAATCAGCCCCAGCATTTT. Its translation is CASSSGVDPNQPQHF.

This chain connects TRBV7-9 to TRBJ2-1, with D possibly being TRBD1 (6 bases). The V gene lost 5 bases and the J gene lost 8 bases, with 22 bases spanning the gap. CDR1 is SEHNR and CDR2 is FQNEAQ in the germline V gene (reference sequence). The CDR3 covers 16 residues. CDR3 sequence reads: CASSQGFGRGGDEQFF. The CDR3 DNA reads TGTGCCAGCAGCCAAGGATTTGGCAGGGGTGGCGATGAGCAGTTCTTC.

This clonotype has only a few counts. The chain has TRBV4-3 and TRBJ2-4, with a weak D call TRBD2 (6 bases). CDR1 is LGHNA, CDR2 YSLEER, per germline. This CDR3 is 16 amino acids long. The V and J ends lost 3 bases and 7 bases respectively, with 19 bases between them. The CDR3 loop is CASSHGRDSGRNIQYF. For the CDR3, the DNA is TGCGCCAGCAGCCATGGCAGGGATAGCGGCCGGAACATTCAGTACTTC.

The chain carries TRBV6-5 and TRBJ2-1; D could derive from TRBD1 or TRBD2 (5 bases each). With 8 bases removed from V and 5 bases from J, the gap between germline ends came to 13 bases. CDR1 is MNHEY, CDR2 SVGAGI, per germline. The CDR3 spans 13 residues. The CDR3 region is CASEGRVNNEQFF. CDR3 coding DNA: TGTGCCAGCGAGGGCAGGGTGAACAATGAGCAGTTCTTC.

This clonotype was detected a few times. The chain uses TRBV20-1 and TRBJ2-7; 11 bases align to TRBD2. Per the germline V gene, CDR1 is DFQATT and CDR2 is SNEGSKA (reference sequence). The CDR3 has 14 amino acids. V shed 4 bases and J 2 bases; nucleotides not matched to a gene: 4. The CDR3 region is CSAIAGGSTYEQYF. The CDR3 nucleotides are TGCAGTGCTATAGCGGGAGGGAGTACCTACGAGCAGTACTTC.

This clonotype was recorded a few times. CDR3 sequence: CASSLGLAGGPPYNEQFF. The CDR3 DNA follows: TGTGCCAGCAGCTTAGGGCTAGCGGGAGGACCCCCCTACAATGAGCAGTTCTTC. This rearrangement joins TRBV7-6 to TRBJ2-1, with 11 bases that match TRBD2. V lost 1 base and J lost 2; bases outside the gene matches: 7. Germline values: CDR1 SGHVS, CDR2 FNYEAQ. This CDR3 is 18 amino acids long.

The chain recombines TRBV10-3 with TRBJ1-1; TRBD1 agrees at 10 bases. CDR3 size: 15 residues. Germline-derived CDR1 and CDR2 are ENHRY and SYGVKD. V lost 5 bases and J lost 1; bases outside the gene matches: 4. The CDR3 region has the DNA TGTGCCATCAGTTACCGGACAGGGGGGAACACTGAAGCTTTCTTT. This codes for CAISYRTGGNTEAFF.

The chain couples TRBV6-6 to TRBJ1-1; the D is unclear. The V end was cut by 7 bases, the J end by 0 bases, with 12 bases between. Looked up from germline, CDR1 is MNHNY and CDR2 is SVGAGI (reference sequence). There are 14 residues in the CDR3. CDR3 DNA: TGTGCCAGCATCCCGGGGAGTCTGAACACTGAAGCTTTCTTT. Amino acids: CASIPGSLNTEAFF.

This clonotype was seen only a few times. This chain joins TRBV12-3 or TRBV12-4 and TRBJ1-5; TRBD1 agrees at 8 bases. Unmatched junction bases numbered 7, after V lost 6 bases and J lost 3 bases. This CDR3 is built from 15 residues. CDR3 in amino acids: CASRNGDRINQPQHF. CDR3 in DNA: TGTGCCAGCAGGAACGGGGACAGGATCAATCAGCCCCAGCATTTT.

The gene calls are TRBV14 and TRBJ2-3; the match to TRBD1 covers 11 bases. Germline V gene data show CDR1 as SGHDN and CDR2 as FVKESK. CDR3 size: 15 residues. Trimming took 2 bases from V and 6 from J; bases not matched to a gene: 4. CDR3 in amino acids: CASSQRTGGMDTQYF. The CDR3 DNA is TGTGCCAGCAGCCAACGGACAGGGGGCATGGATACGCAGTATTTT.

This clonotype was counted between two and nine times. This chain joins TRBV7-9 and TRBJ2-1; maybe TRBD2 (6 bases). The CDR3 length is 18 residues. Germline CDR1 and CDR2: SEHNR and FQNEAQ (reference sequence). V was pared by 2 bases and J by 3 bases, with 20 bases between. The CDR3 region has the DNA TGTGCCAGCAGCTTAAGAGACGGAGGGCCAGAGCACTACAATGAGCAGTTCTTC. It translates to CASSLRDGGPEHYNEQFF. Full variable domain (missing parts from reference TRBV7-9 and TRBJ2-1): DTGVSQNPRHKITKRGQNVTFRCDPISEHNRLYWYRQTLGQGPEFLTYFQNEAQLEKSRLLSDRFSAERPKGSFSTLEIQRTEQGDSAMYLCASSLRDGGPEHYNEQFFGPGTRLTVL.

The chain combines TRBV20-1 with TRBJ1-6; D unresolved. In germline, CDR1 is DFQATT, CDR2 SNEGSKA (reference sequence). CDR3 length equals 13 residues. V was trimmed by 6 bases and J by 7 bases, leaving 13 bases between them. For the CDR3, the DNA is TGCAGTGCGCATGCATCCCTCAATTCACCCCTCCACTTT. Its protein product is CSAHASLNSPLHF.

The chain joins TRBV7-3 to TRBJ2-4, with a possible D match to TRBD1 (7 bases). Looked up from germline, CDR1 is SGHTA and CDR2 is FQGTGA. CDR3 length equals 13 residues. V was cut by 2 bases and J by 8 bases, with 10 bases left in between. The CDR3 coding sequence is TGTGCCAGCAGCTTATTCAGGGGGGACATTCAGTACTTC. This codes for CASSLFRGDIQYF.

The chain joins TRBV7-3 to TRBJ2-6; D possibly matches TRBD1 or TRBD2 (5 bases each). Germline CDR1 and CDR2: SGHTA and FQGTGA. CDR3 size: 15 residues. V dropped 8 bases and J dropped 1 base, with 12 bases sitting between them. The CDR3 DNA sequence: TGTGCCAGCGGTCGATGGGGGTCTGGGGCCAACGTCCTGACTTTC. It is translated as CASGRWGSGANVLTF. Complete variable domain (other parts from reference TRBV7-3 and TRBJ2-6): GAGVSQTPSNKVTEKGKYVELRCDPISGHTALYWYRQSLGQGPEFLIYFQGTGAADDSGLPNDRFFAVRPEGSVSTLKIQRTERGDSAVYLCASGRWGSGANVLTFGAGSRLTVL.

The chain uses TRBV9 and TRBJ1-2, with TRBD1 matching over 11 bases. V shed 3 bases and J 5 bases; nucleotides not matched to a gene: 6. CDR1 SGDLS and CDR2 YYNGEE come from the germline V gene. The CDR3 runs 15 residues. The CDR3 reads CASSGRTGGLYGYTF. DNA for the CDR3: TGTGCCAGCAGCGGAAGGACAGGGGGCTTATATGGCTACACCTTC.

This clonotype was observed a few times. V gene TRBV4-2 combines with J gene TRBJ1-1; D is perhaps TRBD1 (6 bases). Germline V gene data show CDR1 as LGHNA and CDR2 as YNFKEQ. The CDR3 runs to 15 residues. The ends were cut back, 4 bases at V and 0 bases at J, with 12 bases in the middle. The CDR3 DNA reads as TGTGCCAGCAGCCCTCCGGACAGCCTGAACACTGAAGCTTTCTTT. Translated: CASSPPDSLNTEAFF.

V is TRBV6-5 and J is TRBJ2-3; D might be TRBD2 (5 bases). The CDR3 totals 12 residues. V was cut by 8 bases and J by 4 bases, with 10 bases left in between. CDR1 is MNHEY, CDR2 SVGAGI, per germline. Here the CDR3 DNA reads TGTGCCAGCGGCGGGCTCGCAGATACGCAGTATTTT. Its protein is CASGGLADTQYF.

J is TRBJ2-1 and V is TRBV20-1, with 10 bases fitting TRBD2. CDR1 DFQATT and CDR2 SNEGSKA come from the germline V gene (reference sequence). The CDR3 length is 15 residues. V gave up 6 bases and J gave up 4 bases; unmatched junction bases: 9. CDR3 coding DNA: TGCAGTGCAGAAGGACTAGCGGAAACTTACAATGAGCAGTTCTTC. Encoded protein: CSAEGLAETYNEQFF.

V gene TRBV20-1 combines with J gene TRBJ2-7, with D unclear. The CDR3 totals 11 residues. V shed 0 bases and J shed 5 bases, with 5 bases lying between them. Germline CDR1 reads DFQATT; CDR2 reads SNEGSKA (reference sequence). The CDR3 DNA reads as TGCAGTGCTAGAGATATCCACGAGCAGTACTTC. Translation: CSARDIHEQYF.

The rearrangement uses TRBV5-1 and TRBJ2-1, with D hard to call. Germline loops: CDR1 SGHRS, CDR2 YFSETQ. Trimming left V 0 bases short and J 0 bases short, with 7 bases between. This CDR3 comprises 15 residues. In DNA form, the CDR3 reads TGCGCCAGCAGCTTGGGCGTAAACTCCTACAATGAGCAGTTCTTC. Its translation is CASSLGVNSYNEQFF.

The chain links TRBV20-1 to TRBJ1-6, with D uncertain. V was shortened by 3 bases and J by 0 bases, with 6 bases between the two germline ends. Looked up from germline, CDR1 is DFQATT and CDR2 is SNEGSKA (reference sequence). There are 14 residues in the CDR3. The CDR3 DNA is TGCAGTGCTAGTAGGAGCTCCTATAATTCACCCCTCCACTTT. Its protein is CSASRSSYNSPLHF.